The 6 T cell receptor beta chains in this list originate from one sample, sequenced in a study of blood T cells in healthy people across ages. Sample-barcoded 5' priming and a J-beta primer mix drove a second PCR of about 6 to 12 cycles. In TCRdb, the 5' RACE reads were re-called with MiXCR into one record per CDR3 protein. The repertoire holds 550,000 to 700,000 distinct CDR3 sequences, 27% seen once, with around 18% in the top ten. Sequencing was carried out using blood. These receptors originate from a woman in her sixties or seventies in good health.

The V and J genes are TRBV6-6 and TRBJ2-1; D uncertain. The CDR3 is 13 amino acids. The germline V gene has CDR1 MNHNY and CDR2 SVGAGI (reference sequence). Trimming left V 3 bases short and J 4 bases short, with 7 bases between. CDR3 protein: CASSYGDYNEQFF. In DNA, the CDR3 is TGTGCCAGCAGTTATGGGGATTACAATGAGCAGTTCTTC.

The chain couples TRBV5-5 to TRBJ2-5; a possible D gene is TRBD1 (6 bases). The CDR3 runs to 15 residues. Germline values: CDR1 SGHKS, CDR2 YYEKEE (reference sequence). V was clipped by 0 bases and J by 4 bases, with 13 bases between them. The CDR3 here is CASSLAPTGRETQYF. CDR3 nucleotide sequence: TGTGCCAGCAGCTTGGCACCTACAGGGAGAGAGACCCAGTACTTC.

The J gene is TRBJ2-6, the V gene TRBV7-3, with 9 bases aligning to TRBD1. In germline, CDR1 is SGHTA, CDR2 FQGTGA. CDR3 length: 18 amino acids. Trimming cost V 5 bases and J 2 bases; bases outside gene matches: 10. The CDR3 loop is CASSLSGTGLTGANVLTF. Here the CDR3 DNA reads TGTGCCAGCAGCCTAAGCGGGACAGGGTTGACTGGGGCCAACGTCCTGACTTTC.

The chain links TRBV20-1 to TRBJ2-1; 9 bases agree with TRBD2. The J call may be mistaken, given a closer DNA end match to TRBJ2-7. This CDR3 has 17 amino acids. CDR1 DFQATT and CDR2 SNEGSKA come from the germline V gene (reference sequence). CDR3 region: CSARDRIAGAITCEQYF. The CDR3 nucleotides read TGCAGTGCTAGAGATCGGATAGCGGGGGCGATCACCTGCGAGCAGTACTTC.

This clonotype was recorded many times. The chain carries TRBV27 and TRBJ1-5; D uncertain. Looked up from germline, CDR1 is MNHEY and CDR2 is SMNVEV (reference sequence). The V end lost 3 bases, the J end lost 1 base, and 4 bases lay between the germline ends. The CDR3 spans 13 residues. The CDR3, as DNA: TGTGCCAGCAGTTTGTGGAGCAATCAGCCCCAGCATTTT. Its translation: CASSLWSNQPQHF.

This clonotype was observed a handful of times. V and J are TRBV11-2 and TRBJ2-7; D not certain. CDR1 is SGHAT and CDR2 is FQNNGV in the germline V gene. The length of the CDR3 is 12 residues. The V end lost 5 bases, the J end lost 5 bases, and 10 bases lay between the germline ends. DNA of the CDR3: TGTGCCAGCAGCCCTCTCCCCCACGAGCAGTACTTC. Encoded protein: CASSPLPHEQYF.